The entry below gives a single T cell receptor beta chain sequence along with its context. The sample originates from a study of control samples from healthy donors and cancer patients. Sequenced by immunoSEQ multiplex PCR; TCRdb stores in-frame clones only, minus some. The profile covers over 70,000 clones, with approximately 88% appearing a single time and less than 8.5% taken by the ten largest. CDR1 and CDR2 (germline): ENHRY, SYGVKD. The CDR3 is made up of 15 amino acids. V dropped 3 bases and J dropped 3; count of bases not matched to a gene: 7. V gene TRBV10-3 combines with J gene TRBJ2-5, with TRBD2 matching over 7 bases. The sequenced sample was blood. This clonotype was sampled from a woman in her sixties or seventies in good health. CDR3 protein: CAISDPQRGEETQYF. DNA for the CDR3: TGTGCCATCAGTGATCCCCAGCGGGGAGAAGAGACCCAGTACTTC.